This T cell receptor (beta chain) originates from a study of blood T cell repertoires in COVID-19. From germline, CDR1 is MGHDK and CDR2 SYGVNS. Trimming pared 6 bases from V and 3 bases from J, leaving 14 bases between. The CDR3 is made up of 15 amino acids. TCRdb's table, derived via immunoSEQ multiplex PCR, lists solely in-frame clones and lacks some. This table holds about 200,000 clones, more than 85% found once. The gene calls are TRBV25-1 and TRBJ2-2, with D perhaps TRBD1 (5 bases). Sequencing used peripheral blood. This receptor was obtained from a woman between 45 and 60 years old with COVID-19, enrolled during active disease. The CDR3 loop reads CASSAGQGHTGELFF. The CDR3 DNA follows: TGTGCCAGCAGCGCTGGACAAGGACACACCGGGGAGCTGTTTTTT.